The 4 T cell receptor beta chains reported below all come from one sample, sequenced in a study of shared clonotypes between healthy human individuals. CD45RO-negative, CCR7-selected cells formed the naive CD8 fraction, which excluded terminally differentiated effector memory CD45RA+ cells. The protocol was immunoSEQ multiplex PCR, while the TCRdb copy is restricted to in-frame clones and leaves out a portion. The sample consists of 650,000 to 800,000 clones, about 91% of them appearing once. Sequencing was carried out using naive CD8+ T cells sorted from blood. Every receptor here comes from a man aged 30-40 years in good health.

This chain joins TRBV5-4 and TRBJ2-7, with 11 bases lining up with TRBD1. The CDR3 is 17 amino acids. V lost 4 bases and J lost 3; bases outside the gene matches: 12. CDR1 SGHNT and CDR2 YYREEE come from the germline V gene (reference sequence). Here the CDR3 reads CASSHYGQGAIFYEQYF. CDR3 in DNA: TGTGCCAGCAGCCATTACGGACAGGGGGCAATCTTCTACGAGCAGTACTTC.

The J gene is TRBJ1-3, the V gene TRBV5-4; D is uncertain. The CDR3 is 13 residues long. Germline CDR1 SGHNT, CDR2 YYREEE (reference sequence). Trimming took off 1 base at V and 5 bases at J, with 7 bases between the two ends. The CDR3 DNA reads TGTGCCAGCAGCTTGATTGAGCGAAACACCATATATTTT. As protein: CASSLIERNTIYF.

The chain joins TRBV28 to TRBJ2-1, with TRBD2 matching over 7 bases. The germline V gene has CDR1 MDHEN and CDR2 SYDVKM. CDR3 length: 17 amino acids. Losses at the gene ends were 6 bases for V and 6 bases for J; bases not matched to a gene: 17. For the CDR3, the DNA is TGTGCCAGCAGGCCGTTTGGGGAGGGAGGTGGGTTCAATGAGCAGTTCTTC. Its protein product is CASRPFGEGGGFNEQFF.

The chain employs TRBV27 and TRBJ2-5; D uncertain. This CDR3 spans 12 amino acids. Deletions cut 5 bases from V and 5 bases from J, with 9 bases between. In germline, CDR1 is MNHEY, CDR2 SMNVEV (reference sequence). The CDR3 loop reads CASSGIGETQYF. As DNA, the CDR3 is TGTGCCAGCAGTGGAATCGGGGAGACCCAGTACTTC.